These 14 T cell receptor beta chains were all obtained from the same sample, sequenced in a study of OX40 agonist ivuxolimab in advanced cancers. Repertoires were generated with immunoSEQ multiplex PCR, while TCRdb's copy carries only in-frame clones and drops some. The sample lists some 77,000 clones; roughly 85% were seen once. The material sequenced was CD4+ or CD8+ T cells sorted from blood, taken in a trial of the OX40 agonist ivuxolimab. These TCRs come from an adult with an advanced solid tumor such as melanoma, head and neck, liver or kidney cancer.

A few counts support this clone. V and J are TRBV4-1 and TRBJ1-6; D is ambiguous. This CDR3 is built from 14 residues. Germline V lookup: CDR1 MGHRA, CDR2 YSYEKL. The V end lost 0 bases, the J end lost 14 bases, and 14 bases lay between the germline ends. The CDR3 nucleotides read TGCGCCAGCAGCCAAGATTTGTTTGGACTGGCCCTCCACTTT. It yields the protein CASSQDLFGLALHF.

CDR3 loop: CASSRGPGTEAFF. The DNA for the CDR3 is TGTGCCAGCAGCCGGGGGCCGGGCACTGAAGCTTTCTTT. V usage is TRBV6-6 and J usage is TRBJ1-1; tentatively, D is TRBD1 (6 bases). In germline, CDR1 is MNHNY, CDR2 SVGAGI (reference sequence). The CDR3 sequence is 13 residues long. V lost 6 bases and J 4 bases, leaving 12 bases between the germline ends.

This clone turned up a few times. The gene calls are TRBV27 and TRBJ1-6, with 7 nucleotides matching TRBD1. Unmatched junction bases numbered 11, after V lost 6 bases and J lost 9 bases. Germline V gives CDR1 MNHEY, CDR2 SMNVEV (reference sequence). The CDR3 totals 15 residues. CDR3 sequence: CASSPGDSFFSPLHF. The CDR3 coding sequence is TGTGCCAGCAGCCCTGGGGACAGCTTTTTTTCACCCCTCCACTTT.

This sequence joins TRBV7-3 and TRBJ2-7; TRBD1 aligns across 7 bases. Germline-derived CDR1 and CDR2 are SGHTA and FQGTGA. Trimming cost V 0 bases and J 0 bases; bases outside gene matches: 2. The CDR3 is 15 amino acids. DNA of the CDR3: TGTGCCAGCAGCTTAACAGGACAGGTCTCCTACGAGCAGTACTTC. It yields the protein CASSLTGQVSYEQYF.

The J gene is TRBJ2-5, the V gene TRBV19; 11 nucleotides align to TRBD2. The CDR3 has 16 amino acids. Per the germline V gene, CDR1 is LNHDA and CDR2 is SQIVND (reference sequence). Losses at the gene ends were 5 bases for V and 5 bases for J; bases not matched to a gene: 10. The CDR3 nucleotides read TGTGCCAGTAGTCCACAACGGGCTAGCGGGGGGGAGACCCAGTACTTC. As protein: CASSPQRASGGETQYF.

CDR3 protein: CASSPPTSGRRNEQFF. CDR3 nucleotide sequence: TGTGCCAGCAGCCCCCCCACTAGCGGGAGAAGAAATGAGCAGTTCTTC. The chain employs TRBV5-6 and TRBJ2-1; TRBD2 matches at 11 bases. The V gene's germline CDR1 is SGHDT and CDR2 YYEEEE. The CDR3 has 16 amino acids. Unmatched junction bases numbered 10, after V lost 4 bases and J lost 7 bases.

The chain is built from TRBV27 and TRBJ2-1; D is uncertain. This CDR3 has 11 amino acids. Germline-derived CDR1 and CDR2 are MNHEY and SMNVEV (reference sequence). The V and J ends lost 6 bases and 9 bases respectively, with 9 bases between them. CDR3 DNA sequence: TGTGCCAGCAGCCAACAGAGTGAGCAGTTCTTC. The encoded protein is CASSQQSEQFF.

The chain employs TRBV6-5 and TRBJ1-1; D is possibly TRBD1 (6 bases). Germline V gives CDR1 MNHEY, CDR2 SVGAGI. The CDR3 spans 14 residues. Trimming shortened V by 6 bases and J by 2 bases, and 13 bases separated the two germline ends. CDR3 nucleotide sequence: TGTGCCAGCAGGGCTACGGGGGCCAACACTGAAGCTTTCTTT. This codes for CASRATGANTEAFF.

The J gene is TRBJ1-4, the V gene TRBV2, with D unclear. CDR1 and CDR2 from the germline V gene are SNHLY and FYNNEI. The CDR3 consists of 14 residues. Between the trimmed V and J ends, which lost 6 bases and 3 bases, there was a span of 11 bases. The CDR3 DNA is TGTGCCAGCAGGGCCCAAGAAGCTAATGAAAAACTGTTTTTT. Protein sequence: CASRAQEANEKLFF.

The chain uses TRBV19 and TRBJ2-6; TRBD2 might be the D (5 bases). V shed 7 bases and J shed 0 bases, with 10 bases lying between them. The CDR3 runs 15 residues. The germline V gene has CDR1 LNHDA and CDR2 SQIVND (reference sequence). CDR3 protein: CASKDYLSGANVLTF. In DNA form, the CDR3 reads TGTGCCAGTAAAGACTACCTCTCTGGGGCCAACGTCCTGACTTTC.

This clone has just one count. The chain carries TRBV4-2 and TRBJ1-1; no clear D. Trimming stripped 0 bases from V and 6 bases from J, with 17 bases between. The CDR3 contains 16 residues. The V gene's germline CDR1 is LGHNA and CDR2 YNFKEQ. The CDR3 DNA reads TGTGCCAGCAGCCAAGATATTGGCCCTCCCGAGGCTGAAGCTTTCTTT. Translating gives CASSQDIGPPEAEAFF.

This clone turned up a few times. This chain uses TRBV29-1 with TRBJ2-1; D uncertain. Germline V gives CDR1 SQVTM, CDR2 ANQGSEA. The CDR3 extends over 10 amino acids. Trimming stripped 4 bases from V and 7 bases from J, with 5 bases between. The CDR3 nucleotides are TGCAGCGTTGGTACTAATGAGCAGTTCTTC. Translated, it gives CSVGTNEQFF.

The J gene is TRBJ1-2, the V gene TRBV18; D gene uncertain. The CDR3 runs to 13 residues. Germline V gene data show CDR1 as KGHSH and CDR2 as LQKENI. The V end lost 2 bases, the J end lost 5 bases, and 9 bases lay between the germline ends. The CDR3 loop reads CASSPKRSYGYTF. The CDR3 region has the DNA TGTGCCAGCTCACCAAAAAGGAGTTATGGCTACACCTTC.

The chain has TRBV2 and TRBJ1-6; no definite D call. V lost 6 bases to trimming and J lost 4 bases, with 16 bases between them. Per the germline V gene, CDR1 is SNHLY and CDR2 is FYNNEI. The CDR3 runs to 16 residues. The CDR3 DNA follows: TGTGCCAGCAGGGGAGACGGCGCCGTATATAATTCACCCCTCCACTTT. It translates to CASRGDGAVYNSPLHF. The complete variable domain, with remaining parts taken from reference TRBV2 and TRBJ1-6, reads EPEVTQTPSHQVTQMGQEVILRCVPISNHLYFYWYRQILGQKVEFLVSFYNNEISEKSEIFDDQFSVERPDGSNFTLKIRSTKLEDSAMYFCASRGDGAVYNSPLHFGNGTRLTVT.